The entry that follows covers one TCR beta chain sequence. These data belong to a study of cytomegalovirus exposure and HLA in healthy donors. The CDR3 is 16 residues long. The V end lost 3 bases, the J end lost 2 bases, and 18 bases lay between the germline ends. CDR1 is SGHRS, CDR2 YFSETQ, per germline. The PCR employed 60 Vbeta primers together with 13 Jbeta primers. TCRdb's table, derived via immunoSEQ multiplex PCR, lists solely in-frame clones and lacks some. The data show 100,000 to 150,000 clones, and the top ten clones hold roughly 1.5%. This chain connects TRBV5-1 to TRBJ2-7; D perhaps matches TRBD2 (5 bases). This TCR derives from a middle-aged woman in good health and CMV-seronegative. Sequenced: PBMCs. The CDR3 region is CASSSGAIRDPYEQYF. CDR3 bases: TGCGCCAGCAGCTCGGGCGCAATCCGGGATCCCTACGAGCAGTACTTC.